This is a list of T cell receptor beta chains from one sample in a study of T cells in localized non-small cell lung cancer. Assay used: immunoSEQ multiplex PCR; TCRdb lists only in-frame clones, some missing. The sample has about 830 clones, about a fifth seen once. The sequenced sample was normal lung tissue next to the tumor, obtained before any cancer treatment. The receptor set was obtained from a man aged 35 to 69 with stage II lung adenocarcinoma. Both conserved end residues are part of each CDR3. Fields, in order: V gene, D gene, clone size, J gene, CDR3 DNA, CDR3 protein. A D gene is named only where the DNA matches it firmly. Some rows mark clone size as missing; the rest say once, few, many or name a class of expanded clone.

>TRBV11-1|.|few|TRBJ2-3
TGTGCCAGCAGCCTCCCCGGGGGGCCTGCGACAGATACGCAGTATTTT
CASSLPGGPATDTQYF
>TRBV28|.|.|TRBJ2-4
TGTGCCAGCAGTTTAACAACGTCCCCCAAAAACATTCAGTACTTC
CASSLTTSPKNIQYF
>TRBV6-8|TRBD2|.|TRBJ2-7
TGTGCCAGCGGGACTAGCGTAAACAACTACGAGCAGTACTTC
CASGTSVNNYEQYF
>TRBV29-1|.|.|TRBJ2-5
TGCAGCGTTGAATATCCGAACCTTGGTGGAGAGACCCAGTACTTC
CSVEYPNLGGETQYF
>TRBV12-5|.|.|TRBJ2-3
TGTGCTAGTGGTCGGGACATCAGCACAGATACGCAGTATTTT
CASGRDISTDTQYF
>TRBV25-1|.|.|TRBJ1-2
TGTGCCAGCAGTGCAGGGATCTATGGCTACACCTTC
CASSAGIYGYTF
>TRBV7-5|.|few|TRBJ2-1
TGTGCCAGCAGCCCCCAGACCTCCGGGACAGGGGCCCGAAACAATGAGCAGTTCTTC
CASSPQTSGTGARNNEQFF
>TRBV29-1|TRBD1|.|TRBJ1-3
TGCAGCGTTGACGGAACAGGGGCTGGAAACACCATATATTTT
CSVDGTGAGNTIYF
>TRBV9|.|.|TRBJ2-1
TGTGCCAGCAGCGTAGAGTTTGGGGGGTACAATGAGCAGTTCTTC
CASSVEFGGYNEQFF
>TRBV28|.|few|TRBJ1-2
TGTGCCAGCAGTTCCGTCGACGGGACGGACTATGGCTACACCTTC
CASSSVDGTDYGYTF
>TRBV28|TRBD2|.|TRBJ2-5
TGTGCCAGCAGTACCTCCACCCGGGGGGGACGTCAAGAGACCCAGTACTTC
CASSTSTRGGRQETQYF
>TRBV11-3|.|.|TRBJ1-2
TGTGCCAGCAGCTTAGATAACGGAGCCTACTATGGCTACACCTTC
CASSLDNGAYYGYTF
>TRBV14|TRBD1|.|TRBJ2-3
TGTGCCACCTCGGACAGGGTAACAGATACGCAGTATTTT
CATSDRVTDTQYF
>TRBV15|TRBD1|few|TRBJ1-2
TGTGCCACCAGCAGGCCCGGGACAGGCATGCATGGCTACACCTTC
CATSRPGTGMHGYTF
>TRBV28|.|large|TRBJ1-4
TGTGCCACCAATGACAGGTCGCCAAGGTATGAAAAACTGTTTTTT
CATNDRSPRYEKLFF
>TRBV28|.|large|TRBJ2-7
TGTGCCAGCATGCTCTCCAGGGACGGGAACGAGCAGTACTTC
CASMLSRDGNEQYF
>TRBV18|.|.|TRBJ1-5
TGTGCCAGCTCAACGGACAATGGCAATCAGCCCCAGCATTTT
CASSTDNGNQPQHF
>TRBV10-2|TRBD1|.|TRBJ1-3
TGCGCCAGCACCGGGGACAGGGTAGAAAACACCATATATTTT
CASTGDRVENTIYF
>TRBV5-1|TRBD2|.|TRBJ2-1
TGCGCCAGCAGCTTGGGTCTAGCGGGAGGAGTAGATGAGCAGTTCTTC
CASSLGLAGGVDEQFF
>TRBV1|.|few|TRBJ1-3
TGCGCCAGCAGCCAAGACCGACAGGGCCCTGGAAACACCATATATTTT
CASSQDRQGPGNTIYF
>TRBV19|.|.|TRBJ2-7
TGTGCCAGTAGTATTGCCAGTTGGGGGACATACGAGCAGTACTTC
CASSIASWGTYEQYF
>TRBV6-8|.|.|TRBJ1-3
TGTGCCAGCAGTTTCGGCCCAGGGGCTGGAAACACCATATATTTT
CASSFGPGAGNTIYF
>TRBV6-8|.|few|TRBJ1-1
TGTGCCAGCAGCCAATTCCTAACTGAAGCTTTCTTT
CASSQFLTEAFF
>TRBV5-1|TRBD1|.|TRBJ1-4
TGCGCCAGCAGCTCAACAGGGGGCTATGAAAAACTGTTTTTT
CASSSTGGYEKLFF
>TRBV10-3|.|few|TRBJ1-1
TGTGCCATCAGTGAGTCGGGAACAGGTGGCATGAACACTGAAGCTTTCTTT
CAISESGTGGMNTEAFF
>TRBV19|.|few|TRBJ2-6
TGTGCCAGTAGCCCCTCTGGGGCCAACGTCCTGACTTTC
CASSPSGANVLTF
>TRBV11-3|.|.|TRBJ2-5
TGTGCCAGCAGCTTAACACGGACTAGGGGGAGGGAGACCCAGTACTTC
CASSLTRTRGRETQYF
>TRBV11-3|.|few|TRBJ2-7
TGTGCCAGCAGCGCGAGGGGCGGAACTACCTACGAGCAGTACTTC
CASSARGGTTYEQYF
>TRBV6-8|.|medium-sized|TRBJ1-1
TGTGCCAGCAGTTACTTAAACCGAATTACAGGGAGAACTGAAGCTTTCTTT
CASSYLNRITGRTEAFF
>TRBV12-5|.|.|TRBJ2-1
TGTGCTAGTGGTCACGGACCCCGAGGTGATGAGCAGTTCTTC
CASGHGPRGDEQFF
>TRBV5-8|.|few|TRBJ1-1
TGTGCCAGCAGCTTAAGTATGCGCACTGAAGCTTTCTTT
CASSLSMRTEAFF
>TRBV9|.|.|TRBJ1-1
TGTGCCAGCAGCGTAGTTTCAGGGTCCACTGAAGCTTTCTTT
CASSVVSGSTEAFF
>TRBV19|.|.|TRBJ2-1
TGTGCCAGTAGTATACAGGATGAGCAGTTCTTC
CASSIQDEQFF
>TRBV6-8|TRBD1|few|TRBJ1-5
TGTGCCAGCAGTTGGGACAGGGCTAGCAATCAGCCCCAGCATTTT
CASSWDRASNQPQHF
>TRBV1|.|few|TRBJ1-5
TGCGCCAGCAGCCAAGACCCCAGTGGGGGACAGCCCCAGCATTTT
CASSQDPSGGQPQHF
>TRBV11-3|.|.|TRBJ2-2
TGTGCCAGCAGCCAAGTTCGGGGCAACACCGGGGAGCTGTTTTTT
CASSQVRGNTGELFF
>TRBV1|.|few|TRBJ2-1
TGCGCCAGCAGCCAAGATCAACAGGGGATCCACAATGAGCAGTTCTTC
CASSQDQQGIHNEQFF
>TRBV11-3|.|few|TRBJ1-5
TGTGCCAGCAGCTTAGGTTCAGGGAATCAGCCCCAGCATTTT
CASSLGSGNQPQHF
>TRBV9|.|few|TRBJ2-2
TGTGCCAGCAGCGTGACGGCGGGGCCCACCGGGGAGCTGTTTTTT
CASSVTAGPTGELFF
>TRBV9|.|.|TRBJ1-1
TGTGCCAGCAGTGCGAGGACAATGAACACTGAAGCTTTCTTT
CASSARTMNTEAFF
>TRBV9|.|few|TRBJ2-5
TGTGCCAGCAGTGTTCAGGGGTCCCAAGAGACCCAGTACTTC
CASSVQGSQETQYF
>TRBV6-8|TRBD1|.|TRBJ1-1
TGTGCCAGCAGTGCACTCAGGACAGGGGCTAACACTGAAGCTTTCTTT
CASSALRTGANTEAFF
>TRBV5-1|.|once|TRBJ1-1
TGCGCCAGCAGCTTGGCAGGGCTGCGCACTGAAGCTTTCTTT
CASSLAGLRTEAFF
>TRBV4-1|.|.|TRBJ2-5
TGCGCCAGCAGCCACGACCGAGAGACCCAGTACTTC
CASSHDRETQYF
>TRBV29-1|.|few|TRBJ2-7
TGCAGCGTTGGGACAGTCCCCTACGAGCAGTACTTC
CSVGTVPYEQYF
>TRBV5-1|TRBD1|.|TRBJ2-7
TGCGCCAGCAGCTGGGGGGACAGGGGACACGAGCAGTACTTC
CASSWGDRGHEQYF
>TRBV6-8|.|large|TRBJ2-7
TGTGCCAGCACCAGGGATAGCGGAGGACCCTACGAGCAGTACTTC
CASTRDSGGPYEQYF
>TRBV6-8|.|large|TRBJ2-3
TGTGCCAGCAGTTACTGGCAGGCAGATACGCAGTATTTT
CASSYWQADTQYF